Listed below are T cell receptor beta chains from one sample, sequenced in a study of T cell responses to AZD1222 COVID-19 vaccine. Data came from immunoSEQ multiplex PCR; TCRdb stores just in-frame clones and leaves some out. The profile shows approximately 150,000 clones, about 88% of them singletons. This sample comprised peripheral blood, obtained on day 0 of AZD1222 vaccination. Every receptor here comes from an adult in good health. The conserved cysteine and the conserved F or W are not part of the CDR3 here. Fields, in order: V gene, CDR3 protein.

TRBV6-6	ASNPLGSFSNQPQH
TRBV15	ATSRVASGRARDTQY
TRBV28	ASSPNRSYGYT
TRBV5-4	ASQGPSSYEQY
TRBV3-1/TRBV3-2	ASRFPNSPLH
TRBV6-5	ASSPRTGAYEQY
TRBV6-2/TRBV6-3	ASSPRGGSRHYEQY
TRBV10-1	ASRAWDRYETQY
TRBV27	ASRRYNEKLF
TRBV5-4	ASSFGTNQPQH
TRBV10-3	AISEQGSMHGYT
TRBV29-1	SVEDNSEAF
TRBV7-3	ASSLKGNSGNTIY